One and the same sample provided the 22 T cell receptor beta chains below, sequenced in a study of T cell changes during pregnancy in multiple sclerosis. Repertoires were generated with immunoSEQ multiplex PCR, while TCRdb's copy carries only in-frame clones and drops some. The profile covers just over 55,000 clones, with more than 85% appearing a single time and around 3.5% taken by the ten largest. The sample was peripheral blood, taken after pregnancy. All receptors come from a female donor in good health, enrolled as a control in a pregnancy study.

This chain links TRBV7-2 with TRBJ1-2, with D perhaps TRBD1 (6 bases). Per the germline V gene, CDR1 is SGHTA and CDR2 is FQGNSA. V dropped 5 bases and J dropped 4 bases, with 14 bases sitting between them. The CDR3 runs 14 residues. This CDR3 is CASSRMTGAYGYTF. The CDR3 DNA follows: TGTGCCAGCAGCCGAATGACAGGTGCCTATGGCTACACCTTC.

This clone occurred once. The chain's CDR3 is CASSNFRTGPEAFF. The CDR3 region has the DNA TGTGCCAGCAGCAACTTTAGGACAGGGCCTGAAGCTTTCTTT. The rearrangement links TRBV6-5 to TRBJ1-1, with 8 nucleotides matching TRBD1. The V gene's germline CDR1 is MNHEY and CDR2 SVGAGI. Germline trimming cut 6 bases from V and 6 bases from J; bases unmatched to any gene: 9. CDR3 length equals 14 residues.

The V gene is TRBV5-1, the J gene TRBJ2-3; maybe TRBD1 (5 bases). V gave up 4 bases and J gave up 8 bases, with 20 bases separating them. Germline lookup yields CDR1 SGHRS and CDR2 YFSETQ. The CDR3 spans 15 residues. The CDR3 DNA reads TGCGCCAGCAGCCCCCAGGGCTTAGACGCAGGTACGCAGTATTTT. This sequence encodes CASSPQGLDAGTQYF.

This clone was seen more than once but under ten times. J is TRBJ1-1 and V is TRBV4-3; tentative D call: TRBD1 (5 bases). This CDR3 spans 15 amino acids. The V and J ends lost 0 bases and 4 bases respectively, with 12 bases between them. CDR1 is LGHNA and CDR2 is YSLEER in the germline V gene. CDR3 sequence reads: CASSQDKGYSTEAFF. In DNA form, the CDR3 reads TGCGCCAGCAGCCAAGATAAGGGGTACAGCACTGAAGCTTTCTTT.

This clone was counted between two and nine times. The chain couples TRBV30 to TRBJ1-1; D not resolved. The CDR3 is 10 amino acids. V was pared by 5 bases and J by 10 bases, with 11 bases between. Germline V lookup: CDR1 GTSNPN, CDR2 SVGIG (reference sequence). The CDR3 is CAWWRPPAFF. Written as DNA, the CDR3 is TGTGCCTGGTGGAGGCCTCCAGCTTTCTTT.

The chain is built from TRBV11-2 and TRBJ2-1; D gene uncertain. Trimming left V 10 bases short and J 3 bases short, with 13 bases between. This CDR3 comprises 13 residues. CDR1 is SGHAT, CDR2 FQNNGV, per germline. The CDR3 DNA sequence: TGTGCCACGGCGAGGAGCCTCTACAATGAGCAGTTCTTC. It translates to CATARSLYNEQFF. The entire variable domain, with the rest obtained from reference TRBV11-2 and TRBJ2-1, is as follows: EAGVAQSPRYKIIEKRQSVAFWCNPISGHATLYWYQQILGQGPKLLIQFQNNGVVDDSQLPKDRFSAERLKGVDSTLKIQPAKLEDSAVYLCATARSLYNEQFFGPGTRLTVL.

The chain combines TRBV2 with TRBJ2-1; 9 bases map to TRBD2. The CDR3 sequence is 16 residues long. Germline lookup yields CDR1 SNHLY and CDR2 FYNNEI. The J segment lost 2 bases and the V segment lost 6 bases, leaving 8 bases of the junction unmatched. CDR3 in amino acids: CASRPTSGRTYNEQFF. For the CDR3, the DNA is TGTGCCAGCAGGCCGACTAGCGGACGAACCTACAATGAGCAGTTCTTC.

This chain connects TRBV7-2 to TRBJ2-3, with D possibly TRBD1 on 6 matching bases. This CDR3 has 15 residues. The V and J ends lost 6 bases and 2 bases respectively, with 15 bases between them. CDR1 is SGHTA and CDR2 is FQGNSA in the germline V gene. The CDR3 sequence: CASSLTGQSTDTQYF. In nucleotides, the CDR3 is TGTGCCAGCAGTTTAACCGGACAGTCCACAGATACGCAGTATTTT.

As DNA, the CDR3 is TGTGCCAGCAGTGAAGTCTATACAGGGCCGCCGCATGGCTACACCTTC. Amino acid sequence: CASSEVYTGPPHGYTF. The chain joins TRBV6-1 to TRBJ1-2; TRBD1 might be the D (6 bases). The germline CDR1 and CDR2 sequences are MNHNS and SASEGT. This CDR3 comprises 16 residues. V lost 1 base and J 6 bases, leaving 18 bases between the germline ends.

J is TRBJ2-1 and V is TRBV7-9; no definite D call. In germline, CDR1 is SEHNR, CDR2 FQNEAQ (reference sequence). This CDR3 has 13 amino acids. With 6 bases removed from V and 3 bases from J, the gap between germline ends came to 9 bases. CDR3 bases: TGTGCCAGCAGTCAAGACAACTACAATGAGCAGTTCTTC. It encodes CASSQDNYNEQFF.

This clone was counted a few times. The same CDR3 is also encoded by other DNA sequences in this sample. The V call is TRBV7-8, the J call TRBJ1-1; D possibly corresponds to TRBD1 (5 bases). The CDR3 spans 14 residues. The germline CDR1 and CDR2 sequences are SGHVS and FQNEAQ. V lost 5 bases to trimming and J lost 5 bases, with 15 bases between them. CDR3 DNA: TGTGCCAGCAGCCCCGGACGGCGGGGGACTGAAGCTTTCTTT. Its translation: CASSPGRRGTEAFF.

The chain employs TRBV1 and TRBJ1-2; the table names TRBD1, a call not compared with the DNA. TRBV1 is an annotated pseudogene. There are 12 residues in the CDR3. The chain's CDR3 is CTSSQDIQGCTF. The CDR3 nucleotides read TGCACCAGCAGCCAAGATATACAGGGCTGCACCTTC.

V gene TRBV19 combines with J gene TRBJ1-1; D possibly corresponds to TRBD1 (5 bases). This CDR3 spans 13 amino acids. V gave up 5 bases and J gave up 3 bases, with 10 bases separating them. Germline CDR1 is LNHDA and CDR2 is SQIVND (reference sequence). Written as DNA, the CDR3 is TGTGCCAGTAGTCAAGACAGCTACACTGAAGCTTTCTTT. Translation: CASSQDSYTEAFF.

The chain has TRBV5-1 and TRBJ2-1, with D possibly being TRBD1 (6 bases). Germline CDR1 is SGHRS and CDR2 is YFSETQ. V gave up 4 bases and J gave up 1 base, with 15 bases separating them. The CDR3 consists of 16 residues. CDR3 sequence: CASSQTGTLSYNEQFF. CDR3 bases: TGCGCCAGCAGCCAGACCGGGACACTATCCTACAATGAGCAGTTCTTC.

This rearrangement joins TRBV30 to TRBJ1-4; 9 positions agree with TRBD1. The germline gives CDR1 GTSNPN, CDR2 SVGIG (reference sequence). The CDR3 spans 11 residues. Trimming cost V 3 bases and J 14 bases; bases outside gene matches: 4. The CDR3 is CAWSAGTGLFF. The CDR3 nucleotides read TGTGCCTGGAGCGCCGGGACAGGGCTGTTTTTT.

This clone has only one observation. V gene TRBV5-1 combines with J gene TRBJ2-5; TRBD1 is a possible D gene (5 bases). Germline V CDR1 and CDR2: SGHRS, YFSETQ. CDR3 length: 15 residues. V gave up 7 bases and J gave up 1 base, with 17 bases separating them. The CDR3 here is CASGPGQGGQETQYF. The CDR3, as DNA: TGCGCCAGCGGTCCTGGGCAGGGTGGCCAAGAGACCCAGTACTTC.

The V and J genes are TRBV28 and TRBJ1-5, with TRBD1 matching over 7 bases. CDR3 length equals 18 residues. Losses at the gene ends were 4 bases for V and 0 bases for J; bases not matched to a gene: 12. CDR1 is MDHEN and CDR2 is SYDVKM in the germline V gene. The CDR3 region has the DNA TGTGCCAGCAGTTCCCCAGGGGGTGCTGAGTATAGCAATCAGCCCCAGCATTTT. Protein sequence: CASSSPGGAEYSNQPQHF.

This chain links TRBV6-5 with TRBJ2-7, with 7 bases that match TRBD1. Unmatched junction bases numbered 10, after V lost 6 bases and J lost 2 bases. Germline-derived CDR1 and CDR2 are MNHEY and SVGAGI. This CDR3 is 15 amino acids long. The chain's CDR3 is CASRSDREGAYEQYF. CDR3 in DNA: TGTGCCAGCAGATCAGACAGGGAAGGGGCCTACGAGCAGTACTTC.

The V call is TRBV2, the J call TRBJ1-5, with unresolved D. The CDR3 extends over 13 amino acids. Trimming took off 4 bases at V and 0 bases at J, with 4 bases between the two ends. The germline gives CDR1 SNHLY, CDR2 FYNNEI. The CDR3 spells CASSVFSNQPQHF. DNA for the CDR3: TGTGCCAGCAGTGTCTTTAGCAATCAGCCCCAGCATTTT.

The chain uses TRBV1 and TRBJ2-1; whether TRBD2, the table's D call, matches the DNA was not checked. TRBV1 is a pseudogene segment. The CDR3 totals 17 residues. CDR3 sequence reads: CTSSRPYRELLDNEQFF. CDR3 DNA: TGCACCAGCAGCCGGCCCTATCGGGAGCTGTTAGACAATGAGCAGTTCTTC.

The chain joins TRBV19 to TRBJ1-4; 10 bases are shared with TRBD1. Germline values: CDR1 LNHDA, CDR2 SQIVND (reference sequence). J gave up 7 bases and V 7 bases, and 9 bases lay outside the gene matches. The CDR3 extends over 15 amino acids. Here the CDR3 DNA reads TGTGCCAGTACCCCCCGGACAGGGGGTATTGAAAAACTGTTTTTT. This encodes CASTPRTGGIEKLFF.

The chain links TRBV6-6 to TRBJ2-2, with 11 nucleotides matching TRBD1. The V gene end was trimmed by 6 bases and the J gene end by 6 bases; junction bases not matched to a gene: 9. The germline V gene has CDR1 MNHNY and CDR2 SVGAGI (reference sequence). The length of the CDR3 is 16 residues. The CDR3: CASSLGQGAGAGELFF. The CDR3 nucleotides read TGTGCCAGCAGCCTAGGACAGGGGGCGGGGGCCGGGGAGCTGTTTTTT.